This passage covers 30 T cell receptor beta chains from one sample sequenced in a study of T cells in Graves' hyperthyroidism and ophthalmopathy. RNA transcripts yielded amplified TCR beta CDR3 regions. The HTBI primer set drove a first-round RT-PCR of the TCR CDR3. TCRdb recomputed calls from the multiplex PCR reads with MiXCR, one row per CDR3 protein. Altogether around 200,000 distinct CDR3 sequences are present, around 20% being singletons, with the ten largest covering approximately 40%. Sequenced sample: blood. All receptors derive from a man aged 40-49 years with Graves' hyperthyroidism.

This clonotype has ten or more counts. The gene calls are TRBV28 and TRBJ2-5, with TRBD1 as a possible D gene (5 bases). The CDR3 runs to 14 residues. Trimming shortened V by 5 bases and J by 2 bases, and 12 bases separated the two germline ends. Germline loops: CDR1 MDHEN, CDR2 SYDVKM. This CDR3 is CASSPWTSQETQYF. The CDR3 nucleotides read TGTGCCAGCAGTCCATGGACATCTCAAGAGACCCAGTACTTC.

This clonotype showed up just a few times. V usage is TRBV5-4 and J usage is TRBJ2-5; tentatively, D is TRBD2 (6 bases). Germline CDR1 is SGHNT and CDR2 is YYREEE (reference sequence). CDR3 length equals 14 residues. V was trimmed by 4 bases and J by 3 bases, leaving 13 bases between them. The CDR3 nucleotides are TGTGCCAGCAGCCCCGGGACTCGCAAAGAGACCCAGTACTTC. Protein product: CASSPGTRKETQYF.

In its sample, this clonotype was seen many times. V and J are TRBV28 and TRBJ1-1, with D uncertain. Germline CDR1 and CDR2: MDHEN and SYDVKM. Trimming left V 10 bases short and J 6 bases short, with 12 bases between. This CDR3 comprises 11 residues. The CDR3 region has the DNA TGTGCCACCGCTAATGTGGCTGAAGCTTTCTTT. It specifies CATANVAEAFF.

This clonotype has at least ten counts. The chain employs TRBV5-1 and TRBJ2-1, with TRBD1 matching over 9 bases. The CDR3 consists of 15 residues. Germline V lookup: CDR1 SGHRS, CDR2 YFSETQ. The V and J ends lost 4 bases and 7 bases, in that order; junction bases with no gene match: 9. In DNA, the CDR3 is TGCGCCAGCAGCCCACGGACAGGGGACGTGAATGAGCAGTTCTTC. This sequence encodes CASSPRTGDVNEQFF.

This clonotype appeared many times. The V gene is TRBV7-2, the J gene TRBJ1-4; no firm D call. V lost 5 bases to trimming and J lost 0 bases, with 10 bases between them. CDR1 and CDR2 (germline): SGHTA, FQGNSA. This CDR3 is 15 amino acids long. CDR3 amino acids: CASSPRGPTNEKLFF. The CDR3 DNA reads as TGTGCCAGCAGCCCGAGAGGGCCAACTAATGAAAAACTGTTTTTT.

This clonotype came up many times. For the CDR3, the DNA is TGTGCCAGCTCACAGACAGCGAACACTGAAGCTTTCTTT. It is translated as CASSQTANTEAFF. This chain links TRBV18 with TRBJ1-1, with D perhaps matching TRBD1 (5 bases). The ends were cut back, 4 bases at V and 1 base at J, with 7 bases in the middle. Per the germline V gene, CDR1 is KGHSH and CDR2 is LQKENI. The CDR3 is 13 residues long.

The chain employs TRBV10-3 and TRBJ1-1; D call uncertain. The V gene's germline CDR1 is ENHRY and CDR2 SYGVKD. The V end lost 4 bases, the J end lost 4 bases, and 13 bases lay between the germline ends. The CDR3 loop spans 14 amino acids. The CDR3 DNA is TGTGCCATCAGTGTTAAGGAGTCTATCACTGAAGCTTTCTTT. It specifies CAISVKESITEAFF.

This clonotype showed up many times. The chain carries TRBV20-1 and TRBJ2-1, with D unclear. V lost 3 bases to trimming and J lost 5 bases, with 14 bases between them. From germline, CDR1 is DFQATT and CDR2 SNEGSKA (reference sequence). The CDR3 totals 14 residues. The CDR3 DNA follows: TGCAGTGCTAGTCCGACGGGTCTAGACAATGAGCAGTTCTTC. This encodes CSASPTGLDNEQFF.

In this sample, this clonotype turned up many times. The V and J genes are TRBV7-2 and TRBJ1-2, with unresolved D. There are 12 residues in the CDR3. Germline CDR1 is SGHTA and CDR2 is FQGNSA. Trimming removed 2 bases from V and 10 bases from J, with 11 bases in between. As DNA, the CDR3 is TGTGCCAGCAGCTTATCCCAGGAATCCTACACCTTC. The encoded protein is CASSLSQESYTF. Full variable domain (outside the CDR3, taken from reference TRBV7-2 and TRBJ1-2): GAGVSQSPSNKVTEKGKDVELRCDPISGHTALYWYRQSLGQGLEFLIYFQGNSAPDKSGLPSDRFSAERTGGSVSTLTIQRTQQEDSAVYLCASSLSQESYTFGSGTRLTVV.

The sample holds many counts of this clonotype. The chain is built from TRBV20-1 and TRBJ1-4, with TRBD1 matching over 7 bases. The CDR3 covers 13 residues. The germline CDR1 and CDR2 sequences are DFQATT and SNEGSKA (reference sequence). The ends lost 3 bases at V and 7 bases at J; junction bases unmatched: 5. As DNA, the CDR3 is TGCAGTGCTAGCGCGGGACAGACTGAAAAACTGTTTTTT. This encodes CSASAGQTEKLFF.

The table lists this clonotype with many counts. The chain employs TRBV20-1 and TRBJ2-7; D is uncertain. CDR3 length: 12 residues. Deletions cut 3 bases from V and 9 bases from J, with 15 bases between. Germline CDR1 reads DFQATT; CDR2 reads SNEGSKA (reference sequence). The DNA for the CDR3 is TGCAGTGCTAGGGTAGCTGGGTTAGGGCAGTACTTC. Its translation: CSARVAGLGQYF.

This clonotype was counted ten times or more. J is TRBJ1-1 and V is TRBV2, with 8 bases matching TRBD1. The CDR3 runs to 13 residues. In germline, CDR1 is SNHLY, CDR2 FYNNEI. V was pared by 8 bases and J by 5 bases, with 7 bases of the junction left unmatched. The CDR3 here is CASGGQGLTEAFF. The CDR3 DNA reads as TGTGCCAGCGGAGGACAGGGTCTTACTGAAGCTTTCTTT.

This clonotype showed up many times. The CDR3 nucleotides read TGTGCCAGCGGGAGGGGGTTGGGCAATGAGCAGTTCTTC. Protein: CASGRGLGNEQFF. The V and J genes are TRBV7-3 and TRBJ2-1, with D possibly TRBD2 on 7 matching bases. Germline CDR1 and CDR2: SGHTA and FQGTGA. Between the trimmed V and J ends, which lost 8 bases and 6 bases, there was a span of 14 bases. The CDR3 loop spans 13 amino acids.

This clonotype appeared many times. This chain joins TRBV20-1 and TRBJ2-7; a possible D gene is TRBD1 (5 bases). The CDR3 consists of 14 residues. Trimming left V 6 bases short and J 1 base short, with 16 bases between. Germline CDR1 and CDR2: DFQATT and SNEGSKA (reference sequence). The CDR3 spells CSATDAQGSYEQYF. The CDR3 DNA reads TGCAGTGCCACGGACGCTCAGGGTTCCTACGAGCAGTACTTC.

This clonotype was seen at least ten times. This chain joins TRBV5-8 and TRBJ1-2, with 7 nucleotides matching TRBD1. The CDR3 length is 14 residues. With V trimmed by 4 bases and J by 5 bases, 8 bases remained unmatched. Looked up from germline, CDR1 is SGHTS and CDR2 is YDEGEE. The CDR3, as DNA: TGTGCCAGCAGCCCAACAGGGGACGAATATGGCTACACCTTC. This gives the protein CASSPTGDEYGYTF.

The genes are TRBV10-3 and TRBJ2-1; 10 positions match TRBD2. CDR3 size: 17 residues. Trimming took 6 bases from V and 0 from J; bases not matched to a gene: 8. CDR1 ENHRY and CDR2 SYGVKD come from the germline V gene. The CDR3 sequence is CAIRPHTSGDSYNEQFF. CDR3 nucleotide sequence: TGTGCCATCAGACCCCATACTAGCGGGGACTCCTACAATGAGCAGTTCTTC.

This clonotype was picked up many times. V and J are TRBV5-4 and TRBJ2-5; the D gene could be TRBD1 or TRBD2 (6 bases each). This CDR3 region has 13 residues. Germline values: CDR1 SGHNT, CDR2 YYREEE (reference sequence). With 5 bases removed from V and 5 bases from J, the gap between germline ends came to 13 bases. DNA of the CDR3: TGTGCCAGCAGTTTGAGGGGGGACGAGACCCAGTACTTC. This codes for CASSLRGDETQYF.

There are many counts of this clonotype. The chain uses TRBV7-9 and TRBJ2-1; TRBD1 is a possible D gene (6 bases). The CDR3 runs 14 residues. Germline CDR1 is SEHNR and CDR2 is FQNEAQ (reference sequence). The V end was cut by 4 bases, the J end by 7 bases, with 14 bases between. The CDR3 region is CASSSARGINEQFF. CDR3 nucleotides: TGTGCCAGCAGCTCGGCAAGGGGGATTAATGAGCAGTTCTTC.

The sample holds many counts of this clonotype. The gene calls are TRBV28 and TRBJ2-7; D is undetermined. This CDR3 is 18 amino acids long. Per the germline V gene, CDR1 is MDHEN and CDR2 is SYDVKM. V lost 6 bases and J lost 1, with 25 bases in between. In DNA form, the CDR3 reads TGTGCCAGCAGCCTCGCCCGCGACGGCACGGCCACTTCCTACGAGCAGTACTTC. Protein: CASSLARDGTATSYEQYF. Drawing the rest from reference TRBV28 and TRBJ2-7, the complete variable domain is DVKVTQSSRYLVKRTGEKVFLECVQDMDHENMFWYRQDPGLGLRLIYFSYDVKMKEKGDIPEGYSVSREKKERFSLILESASTNQTSMYLCASSLARDGTATSYEQYFGPGTRLTVT.

The rearrangement uses TRBV20-1 and TRBJ2-2, with TRBD2 matching 12 bases. The CDR3 is made up of 14 amino acids. From germline, CDR1 is DFQATT and CDR2 SNEGSKA (reference sequence). With V trimmed by 6 bases and J by 4 bases, 3 bases remained unmatched. The CDR3 sequence: CSAGTSGRTGELFF. The CDR3 region has the DNA TGCAGTGCCGGGACTAGCGGGCGCACCGGGGAGCTGTTTTTT.

This clonotype was seen a handful of times. A much larger clone lies one base from this, so it may be a read error. The chain has TRBV20-1 and TRBJ2-7; D gene uncertain. The CDR3 is 14 amino acids. Germline CDR1 reads DFQATT; CDR2 reads SNEGSKA (reference sequence). In nucleotides, the CDR3 is TGCAGTGCTAGAGATAGAAGGGATGCGTACGGGCAGTACTTC. This translates into CSARDRRDAYGQYF.

This clonotype has ten or more counts. The chain recombines TRBV10-3 with TRBJ1-1; the D is unclear. Germline values: CDR1 ENHRY, CDR2 SYGVKD. The CDR3 extends over 11 amino acids. Deletions cut 9 bases from V and 1 base from J, with 6 bases between. The CDR3 sequence: CAIAQNTEAFF. The DNA of the CDR3 is TGTGCCATAGCTCAGAACACTGAAGCTTTCTTT.

In this sample, this clonotype turned up many times. This chain connects TRBV5-1 to TRBJ1-3; D is undetermined. Per germline, CDR1 SGHRS and CDR2 YFSETQ. V shed 3 bases and J shed 4 bases, with 11 bases lying between them. The CDR3 loop spans 14 amino acids. CDR3 region: CASSSTREGNTIYF. As DNA, the CDR3 is TGCGCCAGCAGCTCGACAAGAGAGGGAAACACCATATATTTT.

This clonotype was counted at least ten times. The rearrangement joins TRBV18 to TRBJ1-4, with a possible D match to TRBD1 (5 bases). The length of the CDR3 is 14 residues. V lost 3 bases and J 5 bases, leaving 10 bases between the germline ends. Germline CDR1 reads KGHSH; CDR2 reads LQKENI. CDR3 DNA sequence: TGTGCCAGCTCACCGACGGCAGGGAATGAAAAACTGTTTTTT. Its translation is CASSPTAGNEKLFF. Complete variable domain (other parts from reference TRBV18 and TRBJ1-4): NAGVMQNPRHLVRRRGQEARLRCSPMKGHSHVYWYRQLPEEGLKFMVYLQKENIIDESGMPKERFSAEFPKEGPSILRIQQVVRGDSAAYFCASSPTAGNEKLFFGSGTQLSVL.

This clonotype has ten or more counts. The V and J genes are TRBV20-1 and TRBJ1-2; 10 bases agree with TRBD1. Germline CDR1 DFQATT, CDR2 SNEGSKA (reference sequence). Trimming cost V 1 base and J 1 base; bases outside gene matches: 6. The CDR3 spans 16 residues. The CDR3 loop is CSARGTGTGDNYGYTF. The CDR3 bases are TGCAGTGCTAGAGGTACCGGGACAGGGGATAACTATGGCTACACCTTC.

This clonotype was seen many times. The rearrangement uses TRBV10-3 and TRBJ1-1; 11 bases fit TRBD1. The V segment lost 6 bases and the J segment 0 bases; nucleotides outside the gene matches: 6. This CDR3 region has 16 residues. CDR1 ENHRY and CDR2 SYGVKD come from the germline V gene. The CDR3 reads CAIRERTGGMNTEAFF. Written as DNA, the CDR3 is TGTGCCATCAGGGAGAGGACAGGGGGCATGAACACTGAAGCTTTCTTT.

This clonotype was recorded a few times. The chain has TRBV11-2 and TRBJ2-4; no reliable D call. This CDR3 contains 12 residues. V lost 4 bases and J 8 bases, leaving 9 bases between the germline ends. CDR1 is SGHAT, CDR2 FQNNGV, per germline. The CDR3 is CASSSDQDIQYF. The CDR3 DNA reads TGTGCCAGCAGCTCGGACCAAGACATTCAGTACTTC.

This clonotype has a count of ten or more. The V call is TRBV29-1, the J call TRBJ2-7; D is unresolved. CDR3 length: 12 amino acids. Trimming took off 4 bases at V and 0 bases at J, with 7 bases between the two ends. Germline values: CDR1 SQVTM, CDR2 ANQGSEA. The CDR3 reads CSVGAVSYEQYF. The CDR3 DNA reads TGCAGCGTTGGGGCGGTCTCCTACGAGCAGTACTTC.

A note on this clonotype: A much larger clone lies a single base off, so this may be a read error. Because the CDR3 is missing its conserved closing phenylalanine or tryptophan, this is likely a read error. The genes are TRBV28 and TRBJ1-2; D is undetermined. The CDR3 consists of 13 residues. In germline, CDR1 is MDHEN, CDR2 SYDVKM. Deletions cut 5 bases from V and 2 bases from J, with 9 bases between. CDR3 sequence: CASSPVPNYGYTL. The CDR3 coding sequence is TGTGCCAGCAGTCCTGTGCCCAACTATGGCTACACCCTC.

V and J are TRBV9 and TRBJ1-3; D call uncertain. The V gene's germline CDR1 is SGDLS and CDR2 YYNGEE. The CDR3 has 14 amino acids. V was clipped by 0 bases and J by 0 bases, with 4 bases between them. CDR3 nucleotide sequence: TGTGCCAGCAGCGTAGACACCTCTGGAAACACCATATATTTT. Its protein product is CASSVDTSGNTIYF.